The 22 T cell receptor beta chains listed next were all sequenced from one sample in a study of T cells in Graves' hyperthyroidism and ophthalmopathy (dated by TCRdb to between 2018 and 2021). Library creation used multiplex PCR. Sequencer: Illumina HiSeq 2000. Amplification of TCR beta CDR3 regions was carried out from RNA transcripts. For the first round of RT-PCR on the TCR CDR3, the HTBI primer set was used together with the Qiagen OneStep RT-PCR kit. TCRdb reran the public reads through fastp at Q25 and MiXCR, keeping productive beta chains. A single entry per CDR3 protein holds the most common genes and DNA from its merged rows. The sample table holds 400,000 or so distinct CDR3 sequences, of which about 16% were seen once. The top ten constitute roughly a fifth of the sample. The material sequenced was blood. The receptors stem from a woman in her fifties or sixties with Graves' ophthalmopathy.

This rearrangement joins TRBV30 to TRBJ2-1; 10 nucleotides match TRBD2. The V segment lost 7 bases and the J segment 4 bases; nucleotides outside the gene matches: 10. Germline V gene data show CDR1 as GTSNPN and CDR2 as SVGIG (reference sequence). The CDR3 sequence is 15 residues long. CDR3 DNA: TGTGCCTATACCCCCCCTAGCGGGAGTTACAATGAGCAGTTCTTC. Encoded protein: CAYTPPSGSYNEQFF.

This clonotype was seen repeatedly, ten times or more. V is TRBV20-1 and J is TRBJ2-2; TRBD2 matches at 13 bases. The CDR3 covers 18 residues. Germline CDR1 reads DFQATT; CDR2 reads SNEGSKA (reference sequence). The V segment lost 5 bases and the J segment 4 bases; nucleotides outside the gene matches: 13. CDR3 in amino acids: CSAPRDPWTSGSTGELFF. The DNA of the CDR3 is TGCAGTGCTCCTAGGGACCCTTGGACTAGCGGGAGCACCGGGGAGCTGTTTTTT.

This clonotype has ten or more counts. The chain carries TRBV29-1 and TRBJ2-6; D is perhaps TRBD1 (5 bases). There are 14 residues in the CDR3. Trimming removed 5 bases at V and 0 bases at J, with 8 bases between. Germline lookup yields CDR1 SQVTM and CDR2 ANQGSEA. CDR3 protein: CSVSQDSGANVLTF. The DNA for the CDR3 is TGCAGCGTTTCACAGGACTCTGGGGCCAACGTCCTGACTTTC.

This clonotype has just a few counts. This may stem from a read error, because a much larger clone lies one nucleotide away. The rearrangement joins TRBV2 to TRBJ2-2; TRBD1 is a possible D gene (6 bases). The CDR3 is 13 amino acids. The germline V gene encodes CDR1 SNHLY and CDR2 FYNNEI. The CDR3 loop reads CAIGQTNTGELLF. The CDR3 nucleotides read TGTGCCATTGGACAGACGAACACCGGGGAGCTGCTTTTT.

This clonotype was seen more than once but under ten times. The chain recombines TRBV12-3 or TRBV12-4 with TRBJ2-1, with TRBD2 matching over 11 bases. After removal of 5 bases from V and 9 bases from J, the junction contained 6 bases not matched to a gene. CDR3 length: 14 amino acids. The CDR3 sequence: CASSTLAGGTEQFF. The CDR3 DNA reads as TGTGCCAGCAGTACTCTAGCGGGAGGCACTGAGCAGTTCTTC.

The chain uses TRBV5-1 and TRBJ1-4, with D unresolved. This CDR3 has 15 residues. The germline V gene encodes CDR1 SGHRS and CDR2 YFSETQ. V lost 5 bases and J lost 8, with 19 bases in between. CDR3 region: CASRGVGAQSEKLFF. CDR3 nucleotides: TGCGCCAGCAGAGGTGTTGGAGCCCAGTCGGAAAAACTGTTTTTT. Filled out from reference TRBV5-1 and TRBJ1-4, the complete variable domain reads KAGVTQTPRYLIKTRGQQVTLSCSPISGHRSVSWYQQTPGQGLQFLFEYFSETQRNKGNFPGRFSGRQFSNSRSEMNVSTLELGDSALYLCASRGVGAQSEKLFFGSGTQLSVL.

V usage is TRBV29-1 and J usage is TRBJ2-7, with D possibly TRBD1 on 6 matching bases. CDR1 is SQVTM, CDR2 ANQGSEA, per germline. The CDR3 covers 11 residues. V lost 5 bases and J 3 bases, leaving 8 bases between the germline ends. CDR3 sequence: CSVRQVYEQYF. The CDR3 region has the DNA TGCAGCGTTAGACAGGTCTACGAGCAGTACTTC.

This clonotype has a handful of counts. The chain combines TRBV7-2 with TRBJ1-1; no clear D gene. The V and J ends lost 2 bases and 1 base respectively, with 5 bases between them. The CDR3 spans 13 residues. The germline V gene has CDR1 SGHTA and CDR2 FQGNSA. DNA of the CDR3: TGTGCCAGCAGCTTAAAGTGGAACACTGAAGCTTTCTTT. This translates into CASSLKWNTEAFF. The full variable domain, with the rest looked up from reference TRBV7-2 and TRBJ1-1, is GAGVSQSPSNKVTEKGKDVELRCDPISGHTALYWYRQSLGQGLEFLIYFQGNSAPDKSGLPSDRFSAERTGGSVSTLTIQRTQQEDSAVYLCASSLKWNTEAFFGQGTRLTVV.

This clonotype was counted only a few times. This CDR3 is CASTRTGLGTEAFF. DNA of the CDR3: TGTGCCAGCACCCGGACAGGGCTTGGCACTGAAGCTTTCTTT. This rearrangement joins TRBV9 to TRBJ1-1; 8 bases agree with TRBD1. Trimming took 6 bases from V and 4 from J; bases not matched to a gene: 8. Germline CDR1 and CDR2: SGDLS and YYNGEE. CDR3 size: 14 residues.

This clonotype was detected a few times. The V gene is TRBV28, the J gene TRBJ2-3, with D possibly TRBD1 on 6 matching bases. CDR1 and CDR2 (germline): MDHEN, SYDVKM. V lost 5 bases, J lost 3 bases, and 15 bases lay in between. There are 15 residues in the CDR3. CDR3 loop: CASSVAIGGTDTQYF. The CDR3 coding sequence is TGTGCCAGCAGTGTAGCAATAGGGGGAACAGATACGCAGTATTTT.

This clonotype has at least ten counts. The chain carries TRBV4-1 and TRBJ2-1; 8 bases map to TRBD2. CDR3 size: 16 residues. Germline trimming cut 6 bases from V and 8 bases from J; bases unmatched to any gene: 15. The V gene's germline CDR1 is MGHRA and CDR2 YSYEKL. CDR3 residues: CASRGPAGVESHEQFF. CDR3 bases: TGCGCCAGCAGGGGCCCAGCGGGAGTTGAGTCCCATGAGCAGTTCTTC.

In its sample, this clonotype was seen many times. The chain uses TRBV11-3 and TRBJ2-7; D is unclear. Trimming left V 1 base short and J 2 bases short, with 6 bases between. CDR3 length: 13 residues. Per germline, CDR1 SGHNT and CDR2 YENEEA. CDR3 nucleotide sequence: TGTGCCAGCAGCTTAGGGCCTACCTACGAGCAGTACTTC. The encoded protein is CASSLGPTYEQYF.

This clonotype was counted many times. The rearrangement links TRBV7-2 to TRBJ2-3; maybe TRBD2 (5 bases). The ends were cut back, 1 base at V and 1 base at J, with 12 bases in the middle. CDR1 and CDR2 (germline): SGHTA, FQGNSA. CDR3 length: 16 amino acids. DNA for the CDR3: TGTGCCAGCAGCTTAGATCGATTGCGGGGCACAGATACGCAGTATTTT. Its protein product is CASSLDRLRGTDTQYF.

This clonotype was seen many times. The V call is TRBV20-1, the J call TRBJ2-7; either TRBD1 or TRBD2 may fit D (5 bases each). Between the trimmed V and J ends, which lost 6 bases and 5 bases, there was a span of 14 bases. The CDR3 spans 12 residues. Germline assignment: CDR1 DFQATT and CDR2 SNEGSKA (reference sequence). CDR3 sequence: CSARGRVDEQYF. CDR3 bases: TGCAGTGCGAGGGGCAGGGTGGACGAGCAGTACTTC.

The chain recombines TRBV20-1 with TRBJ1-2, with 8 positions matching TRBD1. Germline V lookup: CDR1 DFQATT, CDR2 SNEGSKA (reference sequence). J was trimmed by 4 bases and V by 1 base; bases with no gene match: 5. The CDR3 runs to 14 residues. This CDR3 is CSARGDRRGYGYTF. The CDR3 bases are TGCAGTGCTAGAGGGGACAGGCGCGGCTATGGCTACACCTTC.

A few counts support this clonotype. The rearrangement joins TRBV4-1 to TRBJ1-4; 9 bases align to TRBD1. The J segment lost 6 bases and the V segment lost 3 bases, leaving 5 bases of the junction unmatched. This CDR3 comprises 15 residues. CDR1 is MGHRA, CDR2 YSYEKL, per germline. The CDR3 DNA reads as TGCGCCAGCAGCCAGTCCGGGACAGGGCATGAAAAACTGTTTTTT. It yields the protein CASSQSGTGHEKLFF.

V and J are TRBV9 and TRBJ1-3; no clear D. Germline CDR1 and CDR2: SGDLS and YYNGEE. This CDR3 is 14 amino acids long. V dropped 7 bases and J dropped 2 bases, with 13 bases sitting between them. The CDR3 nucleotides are TGTGCCAGCTCGGGCCGCAGCGCTGGAAACACCATATATTTT. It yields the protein CASSGRSAGNTIYF.

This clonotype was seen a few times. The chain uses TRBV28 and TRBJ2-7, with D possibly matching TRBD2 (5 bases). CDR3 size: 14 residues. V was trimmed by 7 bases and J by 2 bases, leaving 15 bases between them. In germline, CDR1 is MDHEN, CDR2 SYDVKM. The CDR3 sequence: CASTPGWTAYEQYF. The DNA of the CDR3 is TGTGCCAGCACCCCGGGGTGGACGGCCTACGAGCAGTACTTC.

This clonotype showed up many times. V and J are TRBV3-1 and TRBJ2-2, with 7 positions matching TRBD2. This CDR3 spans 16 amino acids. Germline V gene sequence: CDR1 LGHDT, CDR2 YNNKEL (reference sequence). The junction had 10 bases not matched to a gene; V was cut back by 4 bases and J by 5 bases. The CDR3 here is CASSPPREGLTGELFF. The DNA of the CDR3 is TGTGCCAGCAGCCCCCCGAGGGAGGGCCTGACCGGGGAGCTGTTTTTT. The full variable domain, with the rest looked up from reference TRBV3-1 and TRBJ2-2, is DTAVSQTPKYLVTQMGNDKSIKCEQNLGHDTMYWYKQDSKKFLKIMFSYNNKELIINETVPNRFSPKSPDKAHLNLHINSLELGDSAVYFCASSPPREGLTGELFFGEGSRLTVL.

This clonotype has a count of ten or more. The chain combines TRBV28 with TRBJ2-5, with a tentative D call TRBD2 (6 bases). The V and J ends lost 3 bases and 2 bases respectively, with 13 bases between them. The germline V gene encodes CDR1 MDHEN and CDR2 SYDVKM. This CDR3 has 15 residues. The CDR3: CASSFGFGGQETQYF. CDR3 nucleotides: TGTGCCAGCAGTTTTGGCTTCGGAGGGCAAGAGACCCAGTACTTC.

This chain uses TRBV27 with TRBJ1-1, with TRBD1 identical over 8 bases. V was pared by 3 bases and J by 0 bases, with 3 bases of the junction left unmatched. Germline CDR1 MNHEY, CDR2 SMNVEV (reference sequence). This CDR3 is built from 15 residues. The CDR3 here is CASSLAGGMNTEAFF. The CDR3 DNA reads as TGTGCCAGCAGTTTGGCAGGGGGCATGAACACTGAAGCTTTCTTT.

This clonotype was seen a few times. Here the CDR3 DNA reads TGTGCCAGCAGCCCGGGGCAAGGTGCCGGGCAGAGCTACAATGAGCAGTTCTTC. It yields the protein CASSPGQGAGQSYNEQFF. The rearrangement joins TRBV6-1 to TRBJ2-1; either TRBD1 or TRBD2 may fit D (5 bases each). The CDR3 spans 18 residues. V lost 6 bases to trimming and J lost 3 bases, with 24 bases between them. CDR1 MNHNS and CDR2 SASEGT come from the germline V gene.